This T cell receptor beta chain comes out of a study of T cell repertoires in cytomegalovirus infection. Study-level background: Evidence of both CMV infection and a matching HLA type came from public TCR beta signatures.

Concerning this clonotype: No antigen is known for it.

MiXCR was run by TCRdb on the reads, yielding one entry per CDR3 protein. The data show about 190,000 distinct CDR3 sequences, nearly 9.5% seen once. Looked up from germline, CDR1 is SGHTA and CDR2 is FQGNSA. This CDR3 comprises 15 residues. V lost 5 bases, J lost 2 bases, and 14 bases lay in between. Whole-study results and caveats: CMV carriers having the relevant HLA were flagged by cumulative public TCR beta family frequency.

J is TRBJ2-3 and V is TRBV7-2; the D gene is possibly TRBD2 (7 bases). This sequence was found in a human donor in good health (CMV status not recorded). Some clones in this sample may be carry-over from other donors' samples. What was sequenced was PBMCs. As DNA, the CDR3 is TGTGCCAGCAGCCCCCCGGGGGGACACACAGATACGCAGTATTTT. Translation: CASSPPGGHTDTQYF.